The 14 T cell receptor beta chains below come from one sample, sequenced in a study of control samples from healthy donors and cancer patients. TCRdb's copy holds only in-frame clones and misses some; the assay was immunoSEQ multiplex PCR. Altogether about 78,000 clones are present, roughly 91% being singletons, with the ten largest covering 7.5% to 8%. The sample consisted of blood. The receptors originated from a woman aged 55-75 years in good health.

This sequence joins TRBV6-5 and TRBJ1-2; the match to TRBD1 covers 9 bases. This CDR3 is built from 15 residues. Germline CDR1 is MNHEY and CDR2 is SVGAGI. J lost 4 bases, V lost 5 bases, and 8 bases had no gene match. Here the CDR3 reads CASSRPGTGIYGYTF. DNA of the CDR3: TGTGCCAGCAGTCGACCTGGGACAGGGATCTATGGCTACACCTTC.

This chain connects TRBV18 to TRBJ2-4, with 8 bases lining up with TRBD1. Germline CDR1 reads KGHSH; CDR2 reads LQKENI. The V gene end was trimmed by 0 bases and the J gene end by 0 bases; junction bases not matched to a gene: 10. This CDR3 is built from 19 residues. The CDR3, as DNA: TGTGCCAGCTCACCACCGAGGGACAGGTCACCACTAGCCAAAAACATTCAGTACTTC. Amino acid sequence: CASSPPRDRSPLAKNIQYF.

The chain recombines TRBV20-1 with TRBJ2-2; D gene ambiguous. Trimming cost V 3 bases and J 1 base, with 12 bases left between them. The CDR3 length is 15 residues. Germline V gene lookup returns CDR1 DFQATT and CDR2 SNEGSKA (reference sequence). The CDR3 DNA reads TGCAGTGCTAGTGATACCCATCGGAACACCGGGGAGCTGTTTTTT. This gives the protein CSASDTHRNTGELFF.

The chain has TRBV2 and TRBJ1-6; D is perhaps TRBD1 (5 bases). The germline V and J ends were trimmed by 4 bases and 6 bases, with 7 bases remaining between them. This CDR3 has 13 amino acids. CDR1 is SNHLY, CDR2 FYNNEI, per germline. CDR3: CASSGDSNSPLHF. CDR3 sequence (DNA): TGTGCCAGCAGTGGAGACAGTAATTCACCCCTCCACTTT.

The chain joins TRBV6-2 or TRBV6-3 to TRBJ2-4; 10 bases match TRBD2. The CDR3 loop spans 17 amino acids. The germline CDR1 and CDR2 sequences are MNHEY and SVGEGT. The ends lost 2 bases at V and 0 bases at J; junction bases unmatched: 4. Here the CDR3 reads CASSYSGTSVAKNIQYF. The CDR3 coding sequence is TGTGCCAGCAGTTACAGCGGGACTAGCGTAGCCAAAAACATTCAGTACTTC.

CDR3 coding DNA: TGTGCCAGCAGAACCACAGGGGGGAATGAGCAGTTCTTC. Translated: CASRTTGGNEQFF. This chain connects TRBV27 to TRBJ2-1, with 8 positions matching TRBD1. Germline CDR1 and CDR2: MNHEY and SMNVEV (reference sequence). The J segment lost 7 bases and the V segment lost 6 bases, leaving 5 bases of the junction unmatched. The CDR3 totals 13 residues.

This CDR3 reads CASSFQGGETQYF. As DNA, the CDR3 is TGTGCCAGCAGTTTTCAGGGTGGAGAGACCCAGTACTTC. This chain links TRBV27 with TRBJ2-5; TRBD1 might be the D (5 bases). The ends were cut back, 3 bases at V and 4 bases at J, with 9 bases in the middle. The CDR3 spans 13 residues. The germline V gene has CDR1 MNHEY and CDR2 SMNVEV (reference sequence).

The rearrangement uses TRBV24-1 and TRBJ1-5; perhaps TRBD1 as D (5 bases). The germline gives CDR1 KGHDR, CDR2 SFDVKD. V lost 6 bases and J 7 bases, leaving 12 bases between the germline ends. The CDR3 sequence is 13 residues long. This chain's CDR3 is CATSRGLGQPQHF. As DNA, the CDR3 is TGTGCCACCAGTCGGGGGTTAGGCCAGCCCCAGCATTTT.

The chain has TRBV11-2 and TRBJ1-2; no clear D. V gave up 5 bases and J gave up 1 base, with 5 bases separating them. Germline V lookup: CDR1 SGHAT, CDR2 FQNNGV. There are 12 residues in the CDR3. This CDR3 is CASSLRNYGYTF. DNA of the CDR3: TGTGCCAGCAGCCTTCGTAACTATGGCTACACCTTC.

The rearrangement uses TRBV19 and TRBJ1-1; D is perhaps TRBD1 (5 bases). Germline loops: CDR1 LNHDA, CDR2 SQIVND (reference sequence). There are 14 residues in the CDR3. V was trimmed by 3 bases and J by 7 bases, leaving 15 bases between them. CDR3 in amino acids: CASSMERRVNEAFF. The CDR3 nucleotides are TGTGCCAGTAGTATGGAACGCAGGGTTAATGAAGCTTTCTTT.

V usage is TRBV5-1 and J usage is TRBJ1-3; maybe TRBD1 (6 bases). Germline CDR1 SGHRS, CDR2 YFSETQ. V lost 1 base, J lost 4 bases, and 12 bases lay in between. The CDR3 is made up of 15 amino acids. Here the CDR3 DNA reads TGCGCCAGCAGCTTGTTCGGGGGCCCGGGAAACACCATATATTTT. This translates into CASSLFGGPGNTIYF. Full variable domain (outside the CDR3, taken from reference TRBV5-1 and TRBJ1-3): KAGVTQTPRYLIKTRGQQVTLSCSPISGHRSVSWYQQTPGQGLQFLFEYFSETQRNKGNFPGRFSGRQFSNSRSEMNVSTLELGDSALYLCASSLFGGPGNTIYFGEGSWLTVV.

The CDR3 coding sequence is TGCGCCAGCAGTGAGGGTCCTTCACCCCTCCACTTT. Encoded protein: CASSEGPSPLHF. The chain combines TRBV10-2 with TRBJ1-6; D gene unclear. The germline V gene has CDR1 WSHSY and CDR2 SAAADI. V was shortened by 2 bases and J by 9 bases, with 5 bases between the two germline ends. The CDR3 loop spans 12 amino acids.

The chain links TRBV6-5 to TRBJ2-3; perhaps TRBD1 as D (6 bases). The V end lost 7 bases, the J end lost 1 base, and 9 bases lay between the germline ends. CDR1 is MNHEY and CDR2 is SVGAGI in the germline V gene. The CDR3 runs 13 residues. The CDR3 loop is CASTRQGTDTQYF. The CDR3 nucleotides read TGTGCCAGCACCAGACAGGGCACAGATACGCAGTATTTT.

This clone was counted a single time. The chain carries TRBV5-6 and TRBJ1-1; D perhaps matches TRBD1 (6 bases). Deletions cut 6 bases from V and 0 bases from J, with 15 bases between. Germline V lookup: CDR1 SGHDT, CDR2 YYEEEE. This CDR3 region has 15 residues. The chain's CDR3 is CASTQNQGLNTEAFF. CDR3 sequence (DNA): TGTGCCAGCACACAGAACCAGGGGCTGAACACTGAAGCTTTCTTT.